The T cell receptor (beta chain) under discussion was sequenced for a study of Graves' ophthalmopathy and Graves' hyperthyroidism. The length of the CDR3 is 13 residues. Trimming left V 4 bases short and J 9 bases short, with 13 bases between. Germline CDR1 SQVTM, CDR2 ANQGSEA. The sequenced template was RNA, covering the TCR beta CDR3 region. After a first-round RT-PCR with HTBI primers, a second-round multiplex PCR was run. TCRdb re-derived calls from the multiplex PCR reads in MiXCR, one entry per CDR3 protein. This sample has about 740,000 distinct CDR3 sequences, with approximately 40% found just once. Thyroid ultrasound, orbital computed tomography, TRAb, serum thyroxine and clinical symptoms formed the basis of diagnosis. PBMCs stemmed from roughly 9.7 ml of fresh peripheral blood. The sample holds many counts of this clonotype.

This chain links TRBV29-1 with TRBJ1-6; D remains unclear. The specimen sequenced was peripheral blood. The sequence was obtained from an adult man with Graves' ophthalmopathy. The CDR3 region is CSVVFPGRSPLHF. The CDR3, as DNA: TGCAGCGTTGTATTCCCGGGTCGTTCACCCCTCCACTTT.